Listed below are T cell receptor beta chains from one sample, sequenced in a study of human T cells and chemical hapten exposure. TCRdb called the RACE reads again in MiXCR, with one record for every CDR3 protein. The top ten hold over 2% of the sample, which has 100,000 or so distinct CDR3 sequences, approximately 9.9% seen once. This material consisted of whole blood, taken in connection with sensitization to the hapten diphenylcyclopropenone (DPC). Source of these receptors: a man aged 35 to 55 with alopecia areata. Some clones in this sample may be carry-over from other donors' samples. Both conserved end residues are part of each CDR3. The D gene is left open where the match is weak. Clone size, where shown, is once, few, many, or a class for clones that have expanded.

d_call,v_call,j_call,clone_size,cdr3_nt,cdr3_aa
TRBD2,TRBV29-1,TRBJ2-1,NA,TGCAGCGTTGAAGGGGTGACTAGCGGGAGTTTAAATGAGCAGTTCTTC,CSVEGVTSGSLNEQFF
TRBD2,TRBV5-1,TRBJ2-1,few,TGCGCCAGCAGCGGGACTAGCGGGATCCTTCCGTTCTTT,CASSGTSGILPFF
TRBD1,TRBV30,TRBJ1-5,few,TGTGCCTGGAGCGGACAGGGCAATCAGCCCCAGCATTTT,CAWSGQGNQPQHF
TRBD2,TRBV29-1,TRBJ2-3,NA,TGCAGCGTTGAAGGTCCCTTAGATATTCGGGGGGGGGGCACAGATACGCAGTATTTT,CSVEGPLDIRGGGTDTQYF
NA,TRBV27,TRBJ1-1,many,TGTGCCAGCAGTTTAAACAGGATTTCGATTATGAACACTGAAGCTTTCTTT,CASSLNRISIMNTEAFF
NA,TRBV9,TRBJ1-1,NA,TGTGCCAGCAGCCTTCAGGGACACACTGAAGCTTTCTTT,CASSLQGHTEAFF
NA,TRBV7-9,TRBJ1-5,NA,TGTGCCAGCAGCTTAAACGACCATAGCAATCAGCCCCAGCATTTT,CASSLNDHSNQPQHF
NA,TRBV6-6,TRBJ2-7,NA,TGTGCCAGCAGTCCCGGTAGACAGTTTGAGCAGTACTTC,CASSPGRQFEQYF
NA,TRBV21-1,TRBJ1-5,NA,TGTGCCAGCAGCAATTACGGGAATAGCAATCAGCCCCAGCATTTT,CASSNYGNSNQPQHF
NA,TRBV7-2,TRBJ2-1,few,TGTGCCAGCTTCACCCGAAGCAGGAAGAAGTTCTTC,CASFTRSRKKFF
NA,TRBV30,TRBJ1-1,few,TGTGCCTGGGGGGGGGGAAGGAACACTGAAGCTTTCTTT,CAWGGGRNTEAFF
NA,TRBV14,TRBJ2-1,few,TGTGCCAGCAGCCCGGGGACCAGGGACTACAATGAGCAGTTCTTC,CASSPGTRDYNEQFF
NA,TRBV6-5,TRBJ2-2,NA,TGTGCCAGCCTCGGTGGGAGAGGTGGCACCGGGGAGCTGTTTTTT,CASLGGRGGTGELFF
NA,TRBV20-1,TRBJ2-5,few,TGCAGTGCTAGAGATCGGCTAGCGTCGATCCAAGAGACCCAGTACTTC,CSARDRLASIQETQYF
NA,TRBV4-3,TRBJ2-1,few,TGCGCCAGCAGCCAAGTTAGTGGAAGGGGTGAGCAGTTCTTC,CASSQVSGRGEQFF
NA,TRBV5-4,TRBJ1-4,few,TGTGCCAGCAGCTTGGCCAAAGGAGGGTATGATGAAAAACTGTTTTTT,CASSLAKGGYDEKLFF
NA,TRBV3-1,TRBJ2-2,few,TGTGCCAGCAGGCTCTCCTTATCGATGCCCGGGGAGCTGTTTTTT,CASRLSLSMPGELFF
NA,TRBV7-9,TRBJ1-1,few,TGTGCCAGCAGCTTACTCCGACAGCCTGAAGCTTTCTTT,CASSLLRQPEAFF
NA,TRBV3-1,TRBJ1-1,NA,TGTGCCAGCAGCTATCGATGGGGTGAAGCTTTCTTT,CASSYRWGEAFF
TRBD2,TRBV5-1,TRBJ2-3,many,TGCGCCAGCAGCGGCTGGCTAGCGGGAGGGAGAACAGATACGCAGTATTTT,CASSGWLAGGRTDTQYF
NA,TRBV6-2/TRBV6-3,TRBJ1-1,NA,TGTGCCAGCAGCCGACTGGGTAGTGAAGCTTTCTTT,CASSRLGSEAFF
TRBD2,TRBV7-8,TRBJ2-3,NA,TGTGCCAGCAGCCCCTATTCGGGACTAGCCACAGATACGCAGTATTTT,CASSPYSGLATDTQYF
NA,TRBV7-8,TRBJ2-5,few,TGTGCCAGCAGCTTAGATGGGACGTGGAGAGAGACCCAGTACTTC,CASSLDGTWRETQYF
NA,TRBV10-3,TRBJ1-6,many,TGTGCCATCAGTGAGAGGACCGAGTCAAATTCACCCCTCCACTTT,CAISERTESNSPLHF
NA,TRBV27,TRBJ2-4,NA,TGTGCCAGCAGTCCTGCCCGACAGATCAGCAACATTCAGTACTTC,CASSPARQISNIQYF
NA,TRBV3-1,TRBJ1-3,NA,TGTGCCAGCACCTCAGCGAGTACTGGAAACACCATATATTTT,CASTSASTGNTIYF
TRBD1,TRBV27,TRBJ2-3,few,TGTGCCAGCAGTCTCTCAGGGGGCGTGGGCACAGATCGGCGACGGGCGCAGTATTTT,CASSLSGGVGTDRRRAQYF
NA,TRBV28,TRBJ2-7,many,TGTGCCAGCAGCAAATTGTCGACGGGAGTTCGAGAGCAGTACTTC,CASSKLSTGVREQYF
TRBD1,TRBV7-2,TRBJ1-3,NA,TGTGCCAGCAGCTTGGGACAGGGGGCCTTCTCTGGAAACACCATATATTTT,CASSLGQGAFSGNTIYF
NA,TRBV7-2,TRBJ2-5,few,TGTGCCAGCAGCTCGTGGTCGGCGGGCACAGAGACCCAGTACTTC,CASSSWSAGTETQYF
TRBD2,TRBV12-3/TRBV12-4,TRBJ2-1,few,TGTGCCACCAGTGCTTTGCGGGAGGGAAAAGACAATGAGCAGTTCTTC,CATSALREGKDNEQFF
NA,TRBV6-5,TRBJ1-2,many,TGTGCCAGCATTTTACTTTGGGCGTATGGCTACACCTTC,CASILLWAYGYTF
NA,TRBV6-5,TRBJ1-6,NA,TGTGCCAGCAGCCCGTCAACTTCACCCCTCCACTTT,CASSPSTSPLHF
NA,TRBV11-2,TRBJ1-6,NA,TGTGCCAGCAGCCCCCTCAAACCAGACAGAAAGAGCTCCTATAATTCACCCCTCCACTTT,CASSPLKPDRKSSYNSPLHF
TRBD1,TRBV20-1,TRBJ1-1,many,TGCAGTGCTAGAGATTTCGGAGGGGGCCGGGACACTGAAGCTTTCTTT,CSARDFGGGRDTEAFF
TRBD2,TRBV12-3/TRBV12-4,TRBJ2-7,few,TGTGCCAGCAGTTTAAGCTCACTAGCGGGGCCCTACTACGAGCAGTACTTC,CASSLSSLAGPYYEQYF
TRBD2,TRBV20-1,TRBJ2-3,NA,TGCAGTGCTAGAGTGTTAGCGGGAGGAGGGATCACAGATACGCAGTATTTT,CSARVLAGGGITDTQYF
NA,TRBV28,TRBJ2-3,NA,TGTGCCAGCGGCCTCTACCTCGATACGCAGTATTTT,CASGLYLDTQYF
NA,TRBV13,TRBJ1-1,few,TGTGCCAGCAGCTTTGGGCAGACCCGACTTGGGGGCACTGAAGCTTTCTTT,CASSFGQTRLGGTEAFF
NA,TRBV12-3/TRBV12-4,TRBJ1-2,few,TGTGCCAGCAGTTTAGAGGCATGGAGTGACTATGGCTACACCTTC,CASSLEAWSDYGYTF